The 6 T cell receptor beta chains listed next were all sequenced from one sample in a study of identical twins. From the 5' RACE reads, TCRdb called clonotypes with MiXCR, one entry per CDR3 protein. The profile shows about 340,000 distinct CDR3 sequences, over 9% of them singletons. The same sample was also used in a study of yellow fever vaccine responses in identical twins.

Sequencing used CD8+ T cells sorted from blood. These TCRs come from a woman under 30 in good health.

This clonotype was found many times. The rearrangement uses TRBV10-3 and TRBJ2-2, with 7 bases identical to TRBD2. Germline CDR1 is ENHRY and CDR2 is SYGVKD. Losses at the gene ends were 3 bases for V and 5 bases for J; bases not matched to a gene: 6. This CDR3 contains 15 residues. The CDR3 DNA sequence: TGTGCCATCAGTGAATCTAGCGGATTAACCGGGGAGCTGTTTTTT. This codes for CAISESSGLTGELFF.

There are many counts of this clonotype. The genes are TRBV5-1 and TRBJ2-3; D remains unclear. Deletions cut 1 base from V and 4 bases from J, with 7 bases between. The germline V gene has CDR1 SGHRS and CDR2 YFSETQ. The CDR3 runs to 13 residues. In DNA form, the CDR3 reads TGCGCCAGCAGCTTGACCCGTCCAGATACGCAGTATTTT. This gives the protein CASSLTRPDTQYF.

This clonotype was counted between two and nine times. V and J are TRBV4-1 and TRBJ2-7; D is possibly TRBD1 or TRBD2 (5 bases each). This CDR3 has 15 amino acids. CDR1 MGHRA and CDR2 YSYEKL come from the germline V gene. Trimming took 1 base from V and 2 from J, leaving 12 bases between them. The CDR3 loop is CASSQGGVAPYEQYF. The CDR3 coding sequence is TGCGCCAGCAGCCAAGGAGGGGTAGCTCCCTACGAGCAGTACTTC.

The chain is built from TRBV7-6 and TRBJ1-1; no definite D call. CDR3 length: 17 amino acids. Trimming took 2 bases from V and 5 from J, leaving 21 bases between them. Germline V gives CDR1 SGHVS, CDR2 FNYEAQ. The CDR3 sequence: CASSLKIYGVLGTEAFF. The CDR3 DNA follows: TGTGCCAGCAGCTTAAAGATTTACGGGGTTTTGGGGACTGAAGCTTTCTTT.

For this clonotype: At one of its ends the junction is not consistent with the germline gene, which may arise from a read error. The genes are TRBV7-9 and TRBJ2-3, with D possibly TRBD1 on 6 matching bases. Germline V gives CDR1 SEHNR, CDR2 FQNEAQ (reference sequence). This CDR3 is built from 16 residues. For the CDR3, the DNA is TGTGCCAGCAGCCCGCGTCAGGGGCCAGGCACAGATACGCTGTATTTT. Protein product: CASSPRQGPGTDTLYF. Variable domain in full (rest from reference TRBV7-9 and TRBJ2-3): DTGVSQNPRHKITKRGQNVTFRCDPISEHNRLYWYRQTLGQGPEFLTYFQNEAQLEKSRLLSDRFSAERPKGSFSTLEIQRTEQGDSAMYLCASSPRQGPGTDTLYFGPGTRLTVL.

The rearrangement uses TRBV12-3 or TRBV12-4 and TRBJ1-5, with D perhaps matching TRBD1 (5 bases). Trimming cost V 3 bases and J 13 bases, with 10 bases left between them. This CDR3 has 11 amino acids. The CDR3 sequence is CASSFGHSQHF. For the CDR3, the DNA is TGTGCCAGCAGTTTTGGACACTCTCAGCATTTT.